This is a list of T cell receptor beta chains from one sample in a study of shared clonotypes between healthy human individuals. Profiling relied on immunoSEQ multiplex PCR, and the TCRdb table lists in-frame clones only, not all of them. The sample comprises roughly 2 million clones, over 85% of which are singletons, and 0.85% to 1.3% rests with the top ten. Sequencing used naive CD8+ T cells sorted from blood. The receptors derive from a man between 18 and 29 years old in good health. CDR3s include the opening cysteine and the closing phenylalanine or tryptophan. Each record gives: D gene, clone size, V gene, J gene, CDR3 protein, CDR3 DNA. A D gene is named only where the DNA matches it firmly. Some rows mark clone size as missing; the rest say once, few, many or name a class of expanded clone.

d_call: .
clone_size: .
v_call: TRBV7-8
j_call: TRBJ1-3
cdr3_aa: CASSLLGRTIDSGNTIYF
cdr3_nt: TGTGCCAGCAGCTTATTAGGCAGAACCATCGACTCTGGAAACACCATATATTTT

d_call: TRBD2
clone_size: .
v_call: TRBV4-3
j_call: TRBJ2-7
cdr3_aa: CASSQGTSLTYEQYF
cdr3_nt: TGCGCCAGCAGCCAAGGGACTAGCCTGACCTACGAGCAGTACTTC

d_call: .
clone_size: .
v_call: TRBV5-6
j_call: TRBJ2-7
cdr3_aa: CASSQGSSSYEQYF
cdr3_nt: TGTGCCAGCAGCCAGGGGTCGAGCTCCTACGAGCAGTACTTC

d_call: .
clone_size: .
v_call: TRBV29-1
j_call: TRBJ2-3
cdr3_aa: CSVTLESTDTQYF
cdr3_nt: TGCAGCGTGACCTTGGAGAGCACAGATACGCAGTATTTT

d_call: TRBD1
clone_size: .
v_call: TRBV7-9
j_call: TRBJ2-1
cdr3_aa: CASSPPLGGFEQFF
cdr3_nt: TGTGCCAGCAGCCCCCCGTTAGGGGGCTTTGAGCAGTTCTTC

d_call: .
clone_size: .
v_call: TRBV5-8
j_call: TRBJ2-1
cdr3_aa: CASSLPSGWGNDEQFF
cdr3_nt: TGTGCCAGCAGCTTGCCCTCCGGGTGGGGAAACGATGAGCAGTTCTTC

d_call: .
clone_size: .
v_call: TRBV7-9
j_call: TRBJ2-7
cdr3_aa: CASSLFRGASYEQYF
cdr3_nt: TGTGCCAGCAGCTTATTCAGGGGTGCATCCTACGAGCAGTACTTC

d_call: TRBD1
clone_size: once
v_call: TRBV6-1
j_call: TRBJ2-7
cdr3_aa: CASSPHDGTGYEQYF
cdr3_nt: TGTGCCAGCAGCCCCCACGACGGGACAGGCTACGAGCAGTACTTC

d_call: .
clone_size: .
v_call: TRBV27
j_call: TRBJ2-7
cdr3_aa: CASSLRGSEQYF
cdr3_nt: TGTGCCAGCAGTTTACGGGGCTCCGAGCAGTACTTC

d_call: TRBD2
clone_size: .
v_call: TRBV2
j_call: TRBJ2-1
cdr3_aa: CASFGRGYNEQFF
cdr3_nt: TGTGCCAGCTTTGGGCGGGGGTACAATGAGCAGTTCTTC

d_call: TRBD2
clone_size: once
v_call: TRBV7-8
j_call: TRBJ2-5
cdr3_aa: CASSLGMAGGLQETQYF
cdr3_nt: TGTGCCAGCAGCTTGGGGATGGCGGGAGGGTTGCAAGAGACCCAGTACTTC

d_call: .
clone_size: .
v_call: TRBV5-4
j_call: TRBJ1-1
cdr3_aa: CASSPGGYTEAFF
cdr3_nt: TGTGCCAGCAGCCCCGGTGGGTACACTGAAGCTTTCTTT

d_call: .
clone_size: .
v_call: TRBV27
j_call: TRBJ2-2
cdr3_aa: CASSYGGLGTGELFF
cdr3_nt: TGTGCCAGCAGTTATGGGGGGCTGGGTACCGGGGAGCTGTTTTTT

d_call: .
clone_size: .
v_call: TRBV5-1
j_call: TRBJ2-2
cdr3_aa: CASSSVPGELFF
cdr3_nt: TGCGCCAGCAGCAGCGTCCCCGGGGAGCTGTTTTTT

d_call: .
clone_size: .
v_call: TRBV28
j_call: TRBJ2-7
cdr3_aa: CASSLTGTYEQYF
cdr3_nt: TGTGCCAGCAGTTTAACGGGAACCTACGAGCAGTACTTC

d_call: TRBD2
clone_size: .
v_call: TRBV7-9
j_call: TRBJ2-7
cdr3_aa: CASSKPLAGESYEQYF
cdr3_nt: TGTGCCAGCAGCAAACCACTAGCGGGAGAATCCTACGAGCAGTACTTC

d_call: TRBD1
clone_size: .
v_call: TRBV7-2
j_call: TRBJ1-1
cdr3_aa: CASSDPRDSEAFF
cdr3_nt: TGTGCCAGCAGCGACCCGCGGGACAGTGAAGCTTTCTTT

d_call: TRBD2
clone_size: .
v_call: TRBV29-1
j_call: TRBJ2-1
cdr3_aa: CSVMGLAVDNEQFF
cdr3_nt: TGCAGCGTGATGGGACTAGCGGTCGACAATGAGCAGTTCTTC

d_call: .
clone_size: .
v_call: TRBV12-5
j_call: TRBJ1-5
cdr3_aa: CASGLGPSNQPQHF
cdr3_nt: TGTGCTAGTGGTTTGGGACCAAGCAATCAGCCCCAGCATTTT

d_call: .
clone_size: .
v_call: TRBV9
j_call: TRBJ1-4
cdr3_aa: CASSVGHSTTNEKLFF
cdr3_nt: TGTGCCAGCAGCGTAGGGCACTCTACAACTAATGAAAAACTGTTTTTT

d_call: TRBD1
clone_size: .
v_call: TRBV6-5
j_call: TRBJ2-1
cdr3_aa: CASSSSTGVNEQFF
cdr3_nt: TGTGCCAGCAGTTCGTCGACAGGGGTCAATGAGCAGTTCTTC

d_call: .
clone_size: once
v_call: TRBV9
j_call: TRBJ1-2
cdr3_aa: CASSGGYPSYTF
cdr3_nt: TGTGCCAGCAGCGGGGGGTACCCCTCCTACACCTTC

d_call: TRBD1
clone_size: .
v_call: TRBV4-3
j_call: TRBJ1-1
cdr3_aa: CASSQGTGLSRAFF
cdr3_nt: TGCGCCAGCAGCCAAGGGACAGGGCTTTCCAGGGCTTTCTTT

d_call: .
clone_size: .
v_call: TRBV5-1
j_call: TRBJ2-1
cdr3_aa: CASSYDRARGNEQFF
cdr3_nt: TGCGCCAGCAGCTATGACAGGGCGCGGGGGAATGAGCAGTTCTTC

d_call: .
clone_size: .
v_call: TRBV7-9
j_call: TRBJ1-1
cdr3_aa: CASSFGGTNTEAFF
cdr3_nt: TGTGCCAGCAGCTTTGGGGGAACAAACACTGAAGCTTTCTTT

d_call: .
clone_size: .
v_call: TRBV14
j_call: TRBJ2-3
cdr3_aa: CASSLGRTDTQYF
cdr3_nt: TGTGCCAGCAGCCTAGGTCGCACAGATACGCAGTATTTT

d_call: .
clone_size: .
v_call: TRBV7-8
j_call: TRBJ2-7
cdr3_aa: CASSLAGSSYEQYF
cdr3_nt: TGTGCCAGCAGCTTAGCCGGCAGCTCCTACGAGCAGTACTTC

d_call: TRBD2
clone_size: .
v_call: TRBV7-8
j_call: TRBJ2-7
cdr3_aa: CASSFGLAGGLASYEQYF
cdr3_nt: TGTGCCAGCAGCTTTGGACTAGCGGGAGGCCTTGCTTCCTACGAGCAGTACTTC

d_call: .
clone_size: .
v_call: TRBV11-2
j_call: TRBJ1-2
cdr3_aa: CASSRLEGFDTNYGYTF
cdr3_nt: TGTGCCAGCAGCCGTCTAGAGGGGTTCGACACTAACTATGGCTACACCTTC

d_call: .
clone_size: .
v_call: TRBV6-5
j_call: TRBJ2-5
cdr3_aa: CASSSTAGQTQYF
cdr3_nt: TGTGCCAGCAGTTCGACAGCCGGGCAGACCCAGTACTTC

d_call: .
clone_size: .
v_call: TRBV14
j_call: TRBJ2-7
cdr3_aa: CASSQEGRVYEQYF
cdr3_nt: TGTGCCAGCAGCCAAGAAGGACGGGTCTACGAGCAGTACTTC

d_call: TRBD1
clone_size: .
v_call: TRBV25-1
j_call: TRBJ1-5
cdr3_aa: CASSKLYGTGGTQPQHF
cdr3_nt: TGTGCCAGCAGTAAACTTTACGGGACAGGGGGCACTCAGCCCCAGCATTTT

d_call: .
clone_size: .
v_call: TRBV25-1
j_call: TRBJ2-7
cdr3_aa: CASSEYSLGDEQYF
cdr3_nt: TGTGCCAGCAGTGAATATTCCCTAGGGGACGAGCAGTACTTC

d_call: .
clone_size: .
v_call: TRBV27
j_call: TRBJ2-7
cdr3_aa: CASSLAIFYEQYF
cdr3_nt: TGTGCCAGCAGTTTGGCGATATTCTACGAGCAGTACTTC

d_call: .
clone_size: .
v_call: TRBV29-1
j_call: TRBJ2-4
cdr3_aa: CSARTLVGAGNIQYF
cdr3_nt: TGCAGCGCCCGGACCCTAGTAGGGGCGGGAAACATTCAGTACTTC

d_call: .
clone_size: .
v_call: TRBV27
j_call: TRBJ2-1
cdr3_aa: CASSLEASYNEQFF
cdr3_nt: TGTGCCAGCAGTTTAGAGGCCTCCTACAATGAGCAGTTCTTC

d_call: TRBD1
clone_size: .
v_call: TRBV7-9
j_call: TRBJ1-1
cdr3_aa: CASSPPGGGTEAFF
cdr3_nt: TGTGCCAGCAGCCCCCCAGGGGGGGGCACTGAAGCTTTCTTT

d_call: TRBD2
clone_size: .
v_call: TRBV9
j_call: TRBJ2-5
cdr3_aa: CASSAGTSVGETQYF
cdr3_nt: TGTGCCAGCAGCGCGGGGACTAGCGTTGGGGAGACCCAGTACTTC

d_call: .
clone_size: .
v_call: TRBV29-1
j_call: TRBJ2-7
cdr3_aa: CSVETGYEQYF
cdr3_nt: TGCAGCGTTGAAACAGGGTACGAGCAGTACTTC

d_call: .
clone_size: .
v_call: TRBV4-1
j_call: TRBJ2-7
cdr3_aa: CASSLKFTSGSSYEQYF
cdr3_nt: TGCGCCAGCAGCCTTAAATTCACCAGCGGTAGCTCCTACGAGCAGTACTTC

d_call: .
clone_size: .
v_call: TRBV30
j_call: TRBJ1-1
cdr3_aa: CAWSVDGGNTEAFF
cdr3_nt: TGTGCCTGGAGTGTAGACGGGGGGAACACTGAAGCTTTCTTT

d_call: .
clone_size: .
v_call: TRBV6-5
j_call: TRBJ1-3
cdr3_aa: CASSYYSSGNTIYF
cdr3_nt: TGTGCCAGCAGTTACTACAGCTCTGGAAACACCATATATTTT

d_call: TRBD1
clone_size: once
v_call: TRBV5-6
j_call: TRBJ1-1
cdr3_aa: CASSPWTGTNTEAFF
cdr3_nt: TGTGCCAGCAGCCCTTGGACAGGGACGAACACTGAAGCTTTCTTT

d_call: TRBD1
clone_size: once
v_call: TRBV4-3
j_call: TRBJ2-2
cdr3_aa: CASSQEGGQGLDPPGALFF
cdr3_nt: TGCGCCAGCAGCCAAGAAGGGGGACAGGGTCTGGACCCACCGGGCGCGCTGTTTTTT

d_call: .
clone_size: .
v_call: TRBV5-4
j_call: TRBJ2-1
cdr3_aa: CASSLGTEQFF
cdr3_nt: TGTGCCAGCAGCCTGGGGACAGAGCAGTTCTTC

d_call: .
clone_size: .
v_call: TRBV7-9
j_call: TRBJ1-5
cdr3_aa: CASSQHDSNQPQHF
cdr3_nt: TGTGCCAGCAGCCAACACGATAGCAATCAGCCCCAGCATTTT

d_call: .
clone_size: .
v_call: TRBV6-5
j_call: TRBJ2-1
cdr3_aa: CASSYYSARNEQFF
cdr3_nt: TGTGCCAGCAGTTACTATTCGGCGCGCAATGAGCAGTTCTTC

d_call: .
clone_size: .
v_call: TRBV5-3
j_call: TRBJ2-3
cdr3_aa: CARSLFCGALTDTQYF
cdr3_nt: TGTGCCAGAAGCTTGTTCTGTGGGGCACTCACAGATACGCAGTATTTT

d_call: .
clone_size: .
v_call: TRBV5-6
j_call: TRBJ1-5
cdr3_aa: CASSLVNSNQPQHF
cdr3_nt: TGTGCCAGCAGCTTGGTAAACAGCAATCAGCCCCAGCATTTT

d_call: TRBD2
clone_size: .
v_call: TRBV28
j_call: TRBJ2-7
cdr3_aa: CASSPMSGGTYEQYF
cdr3_nt: TGTGCCAGCAGTCCGATGAGCGGGGGTACCTACGAGCAGTACTTC

d_call: .
clone_size: .
v_call: TRBV2
j_call: TRBJ2-1
cdr3_aa: CASSEYDVGLSHYNEQFF
cdr3_nt: TGTGCCAGCAGTGAATACGATGTCGGGTTGTCCCACTACAATGAGCAGTTCTTC

d_call: .
clone_size: .
v_call: TRBV15
j_call: TRBJ2-3
cdr3_aa: CATSRGGDTQYF
cdr3_nt: TGTGCCACCAGCAGGGGGGGAGATACGCAGTATTTT

d_call: .
clone_size: .
v_call: TRBV6-5
j_call: TRBJ2-7
cdr3_aa: CASTPSPEHYEQYF
cdr3_nt: TGTGCCAGCACCCCGTCCCCGGAGCACTACGAGCAGTACTTC

d_call: TRBD1
clone_size: once
v_call: TRBV2
j_call: TRBJ2-7
cdr3_aa: CASSDPGTGGYEQYF
cdr3_nt: TGTGCCAGCAGTGACCCAGGGACAGGAGGCTACGAGCAGTACTTC

d_call: .
clone_size: .
v_call: TRBV25-1
j_call: TRBJ2-3
cdr3_aa: CASSEFRGTDTQYF
cdr3_nt: TGTGCCAGCAGTGAATTCAGGGGTACGGATACGCAGTATTTT